Sequencing of this TCR beta chain was carried out in a study of blood T cell repertoires in COVID-19. V lost 4 bases and J lost 3; bases outside the gene matches: 10. The CDR3 has 16 residues. Germline V lookup: CDR1 LNHDA, CDR2 SQIVND (reference sequence). TCRdb's copy holds only in-frame clones and misses some; the assay was immunoSEQ multiplex PCR. The repertoire consists of under 85,000 clones, with around 90% occurring once and the leading ten covering 4.9%. A few counts support this clone. Sample: peripheral blood. The TCR originated in a woman aged 80 or over with active or convalescent COVID-19. The chain recombines TRBV19 with TRBJ2-3, with 7 positions matching TRBD2. For the CDR3, the DNA is TGTGCCAGTAGTAGGGCAAGAAGCGGGAATACAGATACGCAGTATTTT. This translates into CASSRARSGNTDTQYF.